This T cell receptor (beta chain) was retrieved from a study of identical twins. Study-wide points: Out-of-frame alpha sequences shared by twins showed excess low generation probability. The more abundant beta clonotypes in cord blood had fewer insertions, and memory repertoires did not show this.

Addition of a universal primer site occurred through template switching, and cDNA carried unique molecular identifiers. TCRdb passed the 5' RACE reads through MiXCR, listing each CDR3 protein once. The profile shows 420,000 or so distinct CDR3 sequences, under 20% of them singletons. The junction had 2 bases not matched to a gene; V was cut back by 0 bases and J by 8 bases. CDR1 and CDR2 (germline): SGHRS, YFSETQ. The CDR3 is 14 amino acids. Comment on this clonotype: Antigen unknown.

The sequenced sample was naive T cells sorted from blood. The chain uses TRBV5-1 and TRBJ2-1; 10 bases map to TRBD1. The receptor comes from a man between 45 and 60 years old in good health. The CDR3, as DNA: TGCGCCAGCAGCTTGGGACAGGGGGCCTATGAGCAGTTCTTC. This gives the protein CASSLGQGAYEQFF. The full variable domain, in which reference TRBV5-1 and TRBJ2-1 provide the parts outside the CDR3, is KAGVTQTPRYLIKTRGQQVTLSCSPISGHRSVSWYQQTPGQGLQFLFEYFSETQRNKGNFPGRFSGRQFSNSRSEMNVSTLELGDSALYLCASSLGQGAYEQFFGPGTRLTVL.